What follows is one T cell receptor beta chain and its context. The antigen is undetermined. These data come from a study of T cell responses to AZD1222 COVID-19 vaccine. Regarding the study as a whole: Among the donors, most were white British and more were female, and clonal diversity was possibly underestimated. The number of AZD1222 recipients seropositive at baseline was only five or six. Spike regions recognized by vaccine-associated CD4 TCRs spanned the protein, led by 160-218 and 743-854. Spike-specific TCR repertoires showed rising breadth and depth after two AZD1222 doses.

Profiled with immunoSEQ multiplex PCR; TCRdb holds only in-frame clones, not every one. The repertoire holds about 60,000 clones, with around 90% as singletons. This CDR3 spans 17 amino acids. V gave up 3 bases and J gave up 0 bases, with 15 bases separating them. Germline CDR1 and CDR2: SGHVS and FQNEAQ. The genes are TRBV7-8 and TRBJ1-5; D possibly corresponds to TRBD1 (6 bases). This TCR derives from an adult who received the MenACWY meningococcal vaccine as a control. Here the sequenced sample was peripheral blood, taken 28 days after the second dose of the MenACWY control vaccine. The CDR3 here is CASSFSRTDDSNQPQHF. CDR3 in DNA: TGTGCCAGCAGCTTTTCCCGGACAGACGATAGCAATCAGCCCCAGCATTTT.